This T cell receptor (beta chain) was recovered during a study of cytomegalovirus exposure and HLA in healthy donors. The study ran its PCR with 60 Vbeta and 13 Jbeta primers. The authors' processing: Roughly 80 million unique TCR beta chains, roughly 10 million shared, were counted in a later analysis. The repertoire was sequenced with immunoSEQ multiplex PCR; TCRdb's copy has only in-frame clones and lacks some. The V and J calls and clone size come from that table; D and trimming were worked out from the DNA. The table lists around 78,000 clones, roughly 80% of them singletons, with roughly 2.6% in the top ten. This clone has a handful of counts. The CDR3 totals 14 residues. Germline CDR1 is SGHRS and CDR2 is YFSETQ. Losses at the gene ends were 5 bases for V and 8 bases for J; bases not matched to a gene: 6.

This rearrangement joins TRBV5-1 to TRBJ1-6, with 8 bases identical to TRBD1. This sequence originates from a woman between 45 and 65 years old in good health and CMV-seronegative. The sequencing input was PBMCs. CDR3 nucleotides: TGCGCCAGCAGACAAGGACAGGGAGATTCACCCCTCCACTTT. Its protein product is CASRQGQGDSPLHF.